Each of the 24 T cell receptor beta chains below was sequenced from the same sample in a study of CD8+CD57+ T cells in acquired aplastic anemia. Patients chosen for sequencing had CD8+CD57+ cells that had expanded, as shown by flow cytometry. TCR beta VDJ and CDR3 profiling used genomic DNA as template. TCRdb passed the reads through MiXCR, listing each CDR3 protein once. Altogether roughly 200,000 distinct CDR3 sequences are present, 63% being singletons, with the ten largest covering approximately 40%. Sequencing was performed on sorted CD4+, CD8+, or CD8+CD57+ T cells (not recorded which) from PBMCs. Receptor source: a human donor with aplastic anemia.

The CDR3 sequence: CATSRDLKDYEQYF. The CDR3 region has the DNA TGTGCCACCAGCAGAGATTTGAAGGATTACGAGCAGTACTTC. The chain employs TRBV15 and TRBJ2-7; no reliable D call. Trimming took off 0 bases at V and 4 bases at J, with 10 bases between the two ends. This CDR3 has 14 residues. Germline CDR1 is LNHNV and CDR2 is YYDKDF (reference sequence).

This clonotype was seen only a few times. V is TRBV25-1 and J is TRBJ2-6, with no clear D. V was shortened by 8 bases and J by 3 bases, with 8 bases between the two germline ends. CDR1 and CDR2 from the germline V gene are MGHDK and SYGVNS. CDR3 length: 13 amino acids. The CDR3 DNA reads as TGTGCCAGCTGCGTGAATGGGGCCAACGTCCTGACTTTC. Protein product: CASCVNGANVLTF.

The count of this clonotype is one. V and J are TRBV2 and TRBJ1-2; TRBD1 matches at 10 bases. Per germline, CDR1 SNHLY and CDR2 FYNNEI. This CDR3 is 16 amino acids long. V lost 5 bases and J lost 3; bases outside the gene matches: 9. The CDR3 coding sequence is TGTGCCAGCAGTTACCCGACAGGGGGCTTTCACTATGGCTACACCTTC. It translates to CASSYPTGGFHYGYTF.

Remarks on this clonotype: This may stem from a read error, because a much larger clone lies one nucleotide away. V gene TRBV7-9 combines with J gene TRBJ1-1, with TRBD1 matching 7 bases. The V and J ends lost 4 bases and 9 bases, in that order; junction bases with no gene match: 11. The CDR3 totals 14 residues. Germline V CDR1 and CDR2: SEHNR, FQNEAQ (reference sequence). Written as DNA, the CDR3 is TGTGCCAGCAGCTCCCAGACAGGGATTCCTCAAGCTTTCTTT. It codes for CASSSQTGIPQAFF.

The J gene is TRBJ1-1, the V gene TRBV9; a possible D gene is TRBD1 (5 bases). With 4 bases removed from V and 1 base from J, the gap between germline ends came to 14 bases. The CDR3 is 15 residues long. Germline V lookup: CDR1 SGDLS, CDR2 YYNGEE. This chain's CDR3 is CASSPAHRPNTEAFF. In DNA form, the CDR3 reads TGTGCCAGCAGCCCAGCCCACAGGCCGAACACTGAAGCTTTCTTT.

The genes are TRBV7-9 and TRBJ2-1; 13 nucleotides agree with TRBD2. Germline assignment: CDR1 SEHNR and CDR2 FQNEAQ (reference sequence). V lost 3 bases to trimming and J lost 7 bases; unmatched junction nucleotides: 3. CDR3 length equals 15 residues. The CDR3 loop is CASSLVGLAGNEQFF. Here the CDR3 DNA reads TGTGCCAGCAGCTTGGTGGGACTAGCGGGGAATGAGCAGTTCTTC. Supplemented by reference TRBV7-9 and TRBJ2-1, the full variable domain reads DTGVSQNPRHKITKRGQNVTFRCDPISEHNRLYWYRQTLGQGPEFLTYFQNEAQLEKSRLLSDRFSAERPKGSFSTLEIQRTEQGDSAMYLCASSLVGLAGNEQFFGPGTRLTVL.

The gene calls are TRBV9 and TRBJ2-7; 14 bases agree with TRBD2. Germline V gene data show CDR1 as SGDLS and CDR2 as YYNGEE. V shed 5 bases and J 0 bases; nucleotides not matched to a gene: 7. The CDR3 loop spans 17 amino acids. The CDR3 sequence is CASRLGTSGRSSYEQYF. DNA for the CDR3: TGTGCCAGCAGACTAGGGACTAGCGGGAGATCCTCCTACGAGCAGTACTTC.

This clonotype appeared once. This sequence joins TRBV10-2 and TRBJ2-7; TRBD2 agrees at 7 bases. The CDR3 runs to 14 residues. Germline V gene lookup returns CDR1 WSHSY and CDR2 SAAADI. With 8 bases clipped from V and 3 bases from J, the junction kept 10 bases outside the gene matches. The CDR3 is CASGTSGIRYEQYF. The CDR3 nucleotides read TGCGCCAGCGGTACGAGCGGGATCCGCTACGAGCAGTACTTC.

The CDR3: CASSSYRGSYEQYF. The CDR3 coding sequence is TGTGCCAGCAGCTCTTACAGGGGTTCCTACGAGCAGTACTTC. This sequence joins TRBV11-3 and TRBJ2-7; TRBD1 aligns across 7 bases. Per germline, CDR1 SGHNT and CDR2 YENEEA. Germline trimming cut 4 bases from V and 1 base from J; bases unmatched to any gene: 4. The CDR3 is made up of 14 amino acids. Together with reference TRBV11-3 and TRBJ2-7, the CDR3 gives the full variable domain: EAGVVQSPRYKIIEKKQPVAFWCNPISGHNTLYWYLQNLGQGPELLIRYENEEAVDDSQLPKDRFSAERLKGVDSTLKIQPAELGDSAVYLCASSSYRGSYEQYFGPGTRLTVT.

At least ten counts were recorded for this clonotype. The chain joins TRBV6-1 to TRBJ1-2; TRBD1 is a possible D gene (5 bases). The germline V gene has CDR1 MNHNS and CDR2 SASEGT. The CDR3 contains 15 residues. V dropped 0 bases and J dropped 2 bases, with 10 bases sitting between them. CDR3 sequence reads: CASSEAIDRNYGYTF. CDR3 DNA: TGTGCCAGCAGTGAAGCTATCGACAGAAACTATGGCTACACCTTC.

V gene TRBV7-9 combines with J gene TRBJ2-1; unclear D gene. CDR3 length equals 17 residues. CDR1 and CDR2 from the germline V gene are SEHNR and FQNEAQ (reference sequence). Between the trimmed V and J ends, which lost 2 bases and 5 bases, there was a span of 19 bases. CDR3 DNA: TGTGCCAGCAGCTTAATGTCGGGTGGAGCCAGCCACAATGAGCAGTTCTTC. Its protein is CASSLMSGGASHNEQFF.

There are many counts of this clonotype. J is TRBJ1-1 and V is TRBV6-1; possibly TRBD1 for D (6 bases). Trimming left V 4 bases short and J 3 bases short, with 15 bases between. Germline loops: CDR1 MNHNS, CDR2 SASEGT. The CDR3 has 15 amino acids. This CDR3 is CASSGQMAGDTEAFF. Here the CDR3 DNA reads TGTGCCAGCAGTGGCCAAATGGCAGGGGACACTGAAGCTTTCTTT.

This chain joins TRBV9 and TRBJ2-7; D call uncertain. Trimming left V 3 bases short and J 9 bases short, with 22 bases between. The germline gives CDR1 SGDLS, CDR2 YYNGEE. The CDR3 runs 15 residues. The CDR3 sequence is CASSASLSGRLGQYF. For the CDR3, the DNA is TGTGCCAGCAGCGCGTCCCTGTCTGGTCGGTTGGGGCAGTACTTC.

This sequence joins TRBV19 and TRBJ1-4; D is undetermined. Trimming cost V 11 bases and J 8 bases, with 15 bases left between them. The germline V gene encodes CDR1 LNHDA and CDR2 SQIVND (reference sequence). CDR3 size: 12 residues. CDR3 sequence reads: CAPFRRREKLFF. CDR3 nucleotide sequence: TGTGCCCCCTTTAGGAGGCGGGAAAAACTGTTTTTT.

This chain joins TRBV2 and TRBJ2-7; no reliable D call. The germline V gene has CDR1 SNHLY and CDR2 FYNNEI. Trimming took off 6 bases at V and 2 bases at J, with 5 bases between the two ends. The CDR3 totals 11 residues. In DNA form, the CDR3 reads TGTGCCAGCAGGGACGCCTACGAGCAGTACTTC. This translates into CASRDAYEQYF.

The chain employs TRBV7-2 and TRBJ1-1; D is possibly TRBD1 (6 bases). Trimming removed 5 bases from V and 1 base from J, with 14 bases in between. Germline CDR1 reads SGHTA; CDR2 reads FQGNSA. CDR3 size: 15 residues. The CDR3 here is CASSRGGAENTEAFF. The DNA for the CDR3 is TGTGCCAGCAGCCGAGGGGGAGCTGAGAACACTGAAGCTTTCTTT.

The chain links TRBV10-2 to TRBJ2-5; 10 nucleotides line up with TRBD2. This CDR3 contains 17 residues. The germline V gene has CDR1 WSHSY and CDR2 SAAADI. V was pared by 0 bases and J by 2 bases, with 6 bases of the junction left unmatched. The CDR3 DNA follows: TGCGCCAGCAGTGAGTCGGAACTAGCGGGACTTCAAGAGACCCAGTACTTC. Residues: CASSESELAGLQETQYF.

This clonotype was counted only a few times. The rearrangement joins TRBV10-1 to TRBJ1-2, with D perhaps matching TRBD1 (6 bases). There are 14 residues in the CDR3. Germline-derived CDR1 and CDR2 are WNHNN and SYGVQD (reference sequence). Trimming took off 2 bases at V and 12 bases at J, with 19 bases between the two ends. In DNA, the CDR3 is TGCGCCAGCAGTGAGAAACAAGACAGGCCTAAGCACACCTTC. It yields the protein CASSEKQDRPKHTF.

This clonotype was seen at least ten times. V usage is TRBV7-9 and J usage is TRBJ2-7, with a possible D match to TRBD1 (6 bases). The germline CDR1 and CDR2 sequences are SEHNR and FQNEAQ (reference sequence). V lost 5 bases and J lost 2, with 19 bases in between. The CDR3 has 16 amino acids. For the CDR3, the DNA is TGTGCCAGCAGCGTTCAACAGGGACACCCCACCTACGAGCAGTACTTC. Translation gives CASSVQQGHPTYEQYF.

As to this clonotype: The conserved closing phenylalanine or tryptophan is absent in this CDR3, likely reflecting a read error. The chain is built from TRBV2 and TRBJ2-1; 10 nucleotides line up with TRBD1. CDR3 size: 16 residues. Germline CDR1 is SNHLY and CDR2 is FYNNEI. DNA of the CDR3: TGTGCCAGCAGTGAAGCCCGGACAGGGGGATACAGTGAGCAGTTCCTC. Translating it yields CASSEARTGGYSEQFL.

This sequence joins TRBV6-2 or TRBV6-3 and TRBJ2-3; a possible D gene is TRBD2 (6 bases). The CDR3 contains 14 residues. V was pared by 11 bases and J by 2 bases, with 17 bases between. Per germline, CDR1 MNHEY and CDR2 SVGEGT. In DNA, the CDR3 is TGTGCCGCTTCCGGGAGCGGCTACACAGATACGCAGTATTTT. Encoded protein: CAASGSGYTDTQYF.

For this clonotype: Mismatch with germline at one junction end may stem from a read error. The V call is TRBV7-2, the J call TRBJ2-1; TRBD1 might be the D (5 bases). The CDR3 has 14 residues. Germline V gene sequence: CDR1 SGHTA, CDR2 FQGNSA. CDR3 sequence: CVSSFGQGLNEQFF. CDR3 nucleotide sequence: TGTGTCAGCAGCTTTGGTCAGGGCCTTAATGAGCAGTTCTTC. Based on the CDR3 plus reference TRBV7-2 and TRBJ2-1, the full variable domain is GAGVSQSPSNKVTEKGKDVELRCDPISGHTALYWYRQSLGQGLEFLIYFQGNSAPDKSGLPSDRFSAERTGGSVSTLTIQRTQQEDSAVYLCVSSFGQGLNEQFFGPGTRLTVL.

This clonotype was observed many times. The chain recombines TRBV6-1 with TRBJ1-2, with no clear D. V lost 0 bases and J 4 bases, leaving 9 bases between the germline ends. The CDR3 length is 14 residues. Germline V gene lookup returns CDR1 MNHNS and CDR2 SASEGT. The CDR3 protein is CASSEARGGYGYTF. The CDR3 DNA follows: TGTGCCAGCAGTGAAGCGCGAGGAGGCTATGGCTACACCTTC.

In its sample, this clonotype was seen many times. This sequence joins TRBV9 and TRBJ1-2; D ambiguous. The CDR3 is 12 amino acids. Germline V gives CDR1 SGDLS, CDR2 YYNGEE. The ends were cut back, 0 bases at V and 0 bases at J, with 0 bases in the middle. The CDR3, as DNA: TGTGCCAGCAGCGTAGCTAACTATGGCTACACCTTC. Its protein is CASSVANYGYTF.